This record covers a single T cell receptor (beta chain). Its antigen is unidentified. Graft tissue processing released intraepithelial and lamina propria lymphocytes. The sample comes from a study of graft-versus-host responses after intestinal transplantation. Notes on the study in general: High graft-versus-host to host-versus-graft clonal ratios were seen in allografts of patients with graft-donor T cell macrochimerism.

Profiling relied on immunoSEQ multiplex PCR, and the TCRdb table lists in-frame clones only, not all of them. The table has about 60,000 clones, 89% seen once. Trimming cost V 0 bases and J 0 bases, with 6 bases left between them. CDR3 length: 14 residues. Germline assignment: CDR1 SGHDT and CDR2 YYEEEE. The clonotype comes from a human patient who received an intestinal transplant, so some T cells may come from the graft donor. The sample here was ileum tissue, taken roughly 390 days after transplant. The chain is built from TRBV5-6 and TRBJ1-1; D remains ambiguous. The CDR3 here is CASSLDPLNTEAFF. The CDR3 DNA follows: TGTGCCAGCAGCTTGGATCCCCTGAACACTGAAGCTTTCTTT.